This paragraph reports one TCR beta chain. The antigen remains undetermined. Template switching appended UMIs that held a 6-nucleotide sample barcode. Reprocessing the 5' RACE reads, TCRdb reports a single entry for every CDR3 protein and omits DNA. This sample carries roughly 150,000 distinct CDR3 sequences, with less than 3% going to the ten biggest clones. The data were obtained in a study of monozygotic twins with inflammatory bowel disease. Study-level findings and limits: Twin pairs that were concordant did not differ from discordant pairs in repertoire similarity, possibly from limited power.

The CDR3 sequence is 12 residues long. Germline CDR1 and CDR2: SGHTA and FQGTGA. Sequencing used blood. V is TRBV7-3 and J is TRBJ2-1. The TCR was taken from a human donor with ulcerative colitis or Crohn's disease, or a healthy co-twin of an affected twin (not recorded which). The CDR3: CASSLRNNEQFF.